This TCR beta chain was captured by sequencing in a study of regulatory T cells in long-lasting Graves disease (dated by TCRdb to the early 2020s). About the investigation overall: To count as having persistent Graves' disease, a patient had to have received antithyroid drug treatment for over 5 years with TSH receptor autoantibodies remaining persistently positive. This study used TCR sequencing and RNA sequencing of peripheral blood to compare persistent Graves' disease patients against newly diagnosed Graves' disease patients. The study was conducted in China and was registered as a clinical trial. TCR sequencing covered around 13 persistent and approximately 20 newly diagnosed Graves' disease patients, around 33 samples in total. Antithyroid drugs had been taken for around 9.8 years on average by persistent Graves' disease patients in the clinical cohort. Summary of the overall study and its limitations: Compared with newly diagnosed patients, persistent Graves' disease patients had lower TCR Shannon entropy and fewer highly expanded clones, which suggests clonal expansion. As a limitation, the authors acknowledged that the small sample size may reduce accuracy. Persistent disease showed preferential use of TRBV28, TRBJ1-2 and TRBJ2-5, whereas newly diagnosed disease favored TRBV20-1 and TRBJ2-1. Only the TCR beta chain was sequenced and analyzed. Patients with persistent disease shared more public clonotypes (about 2,700) than newly diagnosed patients did (approximately 990). Because the primary lesion, thyroid tissue, could not be accessed, the study looked at peripheral blood alone.

Note on this clonotype: Its antigen is unknown. No much larger clone is present one base from it, and per-base qualities are unavailable.

V trim: 3 bases; J trim: 7 bases; unmatched bases: 5. The CDR3 runs 14 amino acids, cysteine and phenylalanine included. CDR3 DNA is the only sequence kept; it has 42 bases, read in frame from the first base. The intended sense of this specimen's time point label: persistent/refractory GD, antithyroid drugs over 5 years with positive TRAb. For both TCR sequencing and RNA sequencing, RNA was extracted from PBMCs in TRIzol. Graves' disease was diagnosed according to American Thyroid Association guidelines. The patients came from an endocrinology department in Xi'an, China. Each patient gave approximately 9 milliliters of peripheral blood, collected in an EDTA anticoagulant tube. PBMCs were isolated by Ficoll Paque Plus density gradient separation without further T cell sorting. An Agilent 2100 Bioanalyzer and agarose gel were used to check RNA quality, while a NanoDrop 2000 measured RNA concentration.

Library generation was performed with multiplex PCR. The reads were generated on an Illumina HiSeq 4000. CDR3 regions were amplified by Arm-PCR with iRepertoire HTBI primers to construct TCR beta libraries. Gel purification was performed on PCR products prior to sequencing. The paper's data handling went like this. Gene usage analysis of CDR3 amino acid clonotypes used the 62 TRBV and fewer than 15 TRBJ segments found across samples. COPE and FqMerger were used to merge filtered high-quality paired reads into contigs. BLAST was used to align contigs to IMGT TRBV, TRBD and TRBJ reference genes, with CDR3 defined following IMGT. Any clonotype with a frequency above 0.1% was counted as a highly expanded clone. Repertoire diversity was measured by Shannon entropy, and V-J evenness by the Gini coefficient. Clonotypes shared by more than one individual were considered public. TCRdb trimmed the raw reads at Q25, called clones with MiXCR and kept productive beta chains. Every CDR3 protein is listed once, alongside the most common genes and DNA of its rows. Here the V and J calls rest on TCRdb's processing, not on the authors' analysis. This sample holds 300,000 to 350,000 distinct CDR3 sequences; 15% to 20% were observed only once. Less than 30% of the sample is in the top ten clones.

The input for sequencing was peripheral blood mononuclear cells (PBMCs), taken when the disease was refractory, from a patient treated with antithyroid drugs. The TCR originated in a female donor with Graves disease. The V and J segments used are TRBV12-3 or TRBV12-4 and TRBJ2-1, with 8 central nucleotides matching TRBD2. The nucleotide sequence is TGTGCCAGCAGTTTCGGGACTAGGGTTAATGAGCAGTTCTTC. This yields the protein CASSFGTRVNEQFF.